This T cell receptor (beta chain) was obtained from a study of T-cell reconstitution after alpha-beta-depleted transplantation in children (dated by TCRdb to 2016 to 2018). Concerning the study at large: T-cell immune reconstitution after TCRalphabeta/CD19-depleted allogeneic hematopoietic cell transplantation in children was quantitatively tracked in the study by means of TCR repertoire profiling.

Trimming takes 5 bases off V and 5 bases off J; junction bases not matched to a gene: 10. Inclusive of the bounding cysteine and phenylalanine, the CDR3 is 14 residues long. The CDR3 DNA has 42 bases and is translated from base 1. In the germline V gene, CDR1 corresponds to SQVTM and CDR2 to ANQGSEA. Libraries were built with PCR. The instrument was an Illumina HiSeq 2500. TCR library preparation used molecular barcoding, with unique molecular identifiers applied to normalize quantification of the TCRbeta repertoire. The public sequencing data were trimmed at Q25 with fastp and processed into clonotypes with MiXCR by TCRdb, which kept only in-frame beta chains. Rows with one shared CDR3 protein collapse into an entry with the most common genes and DNA. The sample profile shows 240,000 or so distinct CDR3 sequences; around 12% of them were found once. The top ten clones comprise around 2.5% of the sample.

A remark on this clonotype: The clone's antigen remains unknown. No base quality values were provided; no much bigger clone lies one nucleotide off.

The chain joins TRBV29-1 to TRBJ2-7; 9 nucleotides in the junction match TRBD1. The clonotype was recovered from a human donor who donated a stem cell graft to a child with acute lymphoblastic leukemia. The material was PBMCs from the stem cell graft donor, obtained from the stem cell graft. The CDR3 loop reads CSVPETGGRNEQYF. The DNA sequence is given as TGCAGCGTTCCTGAGACAGGGGGAAGAAACGAGCAGTACTTC.